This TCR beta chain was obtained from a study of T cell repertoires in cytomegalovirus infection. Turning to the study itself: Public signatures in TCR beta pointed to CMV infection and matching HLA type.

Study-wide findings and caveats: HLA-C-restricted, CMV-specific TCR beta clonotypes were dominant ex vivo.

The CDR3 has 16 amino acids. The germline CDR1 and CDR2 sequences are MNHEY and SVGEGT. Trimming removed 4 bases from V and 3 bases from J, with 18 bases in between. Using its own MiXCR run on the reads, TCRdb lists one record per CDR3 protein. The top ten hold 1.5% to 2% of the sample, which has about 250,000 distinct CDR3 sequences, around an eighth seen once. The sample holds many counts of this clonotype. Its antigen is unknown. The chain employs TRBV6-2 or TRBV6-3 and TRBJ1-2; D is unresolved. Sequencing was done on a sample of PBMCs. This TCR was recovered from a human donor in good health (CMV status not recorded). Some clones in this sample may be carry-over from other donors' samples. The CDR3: CASSSVPPDQHYGYTF. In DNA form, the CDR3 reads TGTGCCAGCAGTTCCGTCCCCCCGGACCAACACTATGGCTACACCTTC.